Listed below are T cell receptor beta chains from one sample, sequenced in a study of shared clonotypes between healthy human individuals. Sequenced by immunoSEQ multiplex PCR; TCRdb stores in-frame clones only, minus some. The table lists about 1.1 million clones, 75% to 85% of them singletons. Sequences were obtained from memory CD4+ T cells from PBMCs. Receptors were obtained from a man aged 18-30 years in good health. Some clones in this sample may be carry-over from other donors' samples. Each CDR3 is given with its conserved first and last residue. The D gene is left open where the match is weak. Part of the rows lack a size; the others show once, few, many or a class for expanded clones.

>TRBD1|TRBV30|few|TRBJ1-4
CAWKIQGNEKLFF
TGTGCCTGGAAAATACAGGGGAATGAAAAACTGTTTTTT
>TRBD1|TRBV14|-|TRBJ1-3
CASSKSTGGYGNTIYF
TGTGCCAGCAGCAAATCGACAGGGGGATATGGAAACACCATATATTTT
>-|TRBV6-6|-|TRBJ2-7
CASSLENEQYF
TGTGCCAGCAGTTTGGAGAACGAGCAGTACTTC
>-|TRBV28|-|TRBJ2-2
CASSLLFGTGELFF
TGTGCCAGCAGTTTATTATTCGGTACCGGGGAGCTGTTTTTT
>TRBD1|TRBV27|-|TRBJ2-3
CASSLSRANRGRTDTQYF
TGTGCCAGCAGTTTATCGAGGGCAAACAGGGGGCGAACAGATACGCAGTATTTT
>TRBD1|TRBV7-8|-|TRBJ1-4
CASSFRTGDEKLFF
TGTGCCAGCAGCTTCCGGACAGGGGATGAAAAACTGTTTTTT
>-|TRBV5-1|-|TRBJ2-5
CASSFRQSSSETQYF
TGCGCCAGCAGCTTTAGGCAGTCTTCCTCTGAGACCCAGTACTTC
>-|TRBV14|-|TRBJ1-2
CASSQLGSYGYTF
TGTGCCAGCAGCCAGTTGGGAAGCTATGGCTACACCTTC
>TRBD1|TRBV27|-|TRBJ2-5
CASSRYRDRTSFETQYF
TGTGCCAGCAGTCGATACCGGGACAGGACTTCTTTTGAGACCCAGTACTTC
>-|TRBV1|-|TRBJ1-2
CTSSQIGQGDGYTF
TGCACCAGCAGCCAGATCGGACAGGGGGATGGCTACACCTTC
>TRBD2|TRBV9|few|TRBJ2-7
CASSVGGSRYEQYF
TGTGCCAGCAGCGTAGGCGGGAGTAGGTACGAGCAGTACTTC
>-|TRBV5-1|-|TRBJ2-1
CATGQVGGNEQFF
TGCGCCACAGGCCAGGTGGGGGGAAATGAGCAGTTCTTC
>TRBD1|TRBV15|-|TRBJ1-4
CATSRAGTGREKLFF
TGTGCCACCAGCAGAGCAGGGACAGGCAGGGAAAAACTGTTTTTT
>TRBD1|TRBV5-6|-|TRBJ1-1
CASSRGQGGTEAFF
TGTGCCAGCAGCAGGGGACAGGGAGGCACTGAAGCTTTCTTT
>-|TRBV28|-|TRBJ1-5
CACKRGSWHF
TGTGCCTGCAAGAGGGGGAGTTGGCATTTT
>-|TRBV7-3|few|TRBJ2-7
CASGSGRGEQYF
TGTGCCAGCGGATCGGGCAGGGGTGAGCAGTACTTC
>-|TRBV2|-|TRBJ1-1
CASSEASQDTEAFF
TGTGCCAGCAGTGAAGCTAGCCAGGACACTGAAGCTTTCTTT
>-|TRBV19|-|TRBJ2-5
CASSIGAGHQYF
TGTGCCAGTAGTATAGGGGCGGGACACCAGTACTTC
>-|TRBV28|few|TRBJ1-1
CASSFVAMNTEAFF
TGTGCCAGCAGTTTCGTAGCCATGAACACTGAAGCTTTCTTT
>-|TRBV18|-|TRBJ1-1
CASSPSESELSTEAFF
TGTGCCAGCTCACCTTCCGAGTCGGAGTTAAGCACTGAAGCTTTCTTT
>TRBD1|TRBV30|-|TRBJ1-4
CAWELDRGEKLFF
TGTGCCTGGGAGCTTGACAGGGGAGAAAAACTGTTTTTT
>-|TRBV6-5|-|TRBJ1-1
CASVKRGMGTEAFF
TGTGCCAGCGTCAAGCGGGGGATGGGGACTGAAGCTTTCTTT
>-|TRBV18|-|TRBJ2-3
CASSPPTRQGTDTQYF
TGTGCCAGCTCACCACCGACTCGCCAGGGGACAGATACGCAGTATTTT
>-|TRBV7-6|few|TRBJ2-2
CASTPMAGELFF
TGTGCCAGCACCCCGATGGCCGGGGAGCTGTTTTTT
>TRBD1|TRBV19|-|TRBJ2-5
CASSRDRGETQYF
TGTGCCAGTAGTCGGGACAGGGGAGAGACCCAGTACTTC
>-|TRBV29-1|-|TRBJ2-1
CSVEDDPKQFF
TGCAGCGTTGAAGATGATCCGAAGCAGTTCTTC
>-|TRBV19|-|TRBJ2-2
CASRKRGAGELFF
TGTGCCAGTAGGAAAAGGGGTGCCGGGGAGCTGTTTTTT
>TRBD1|TRBV2|-|TRBJ2-4
CASSADRDRGDIQYF
TGTGCCAGCAGCGCAGACAGGGACAGAGGAGACATTCAGTACTTC
>TRBD2|TRBV4-1|few|TRBJ2-2
CASSQDRPGGGNTGELFF
TGCGCCAGCAGCCAAGACCGTCCGGGAGGTGGTAACACCGGGGAGCTGTTTTTT
>-|TRBV15|-|TRBJ1-3
CATSPHQGRDTIYF
TGTGCCACCAGCCCCCACCAGGGTCGGGACACCATATATTTT
>TRBD1|TRBV19|-|TRBJ1-2
CASSPGQGGYGYTF
TGTGCCAGTAGTCCCGGTCAGGGGGGATATGGCTACACCTTC
>TRBD2|TRBV6-5|-|TRBJ2-1
CASRTPLAGGKQFF
TGTGCCAGCAGGACCCCCCTCGCGGGAGGCAAGCAGTTCTTC
>-|TRBV30|-|TRBJ2-3
CAWSLGISDTQYF
TGTGCCTGGAGTCTGGGGATTTCAGATACGCAGTATTTT
>-|TRBV4-1|-|TRBJ2-1
CASSQGGAYNEQFF
TGCGCCAGCAGCCAAGGGGGGGCCTACAATGAGCAGTTCTTC
>TRBD1|TRBV5-5|-|TRBJ2-1
CASSPSGGSYNEQFF
TGTGCCAGCAGCCCCTCAGGGGGTTCCTACAATGAGCAGTTCTTC
>-|TRBV7-2|-|TRBJ1-1
CASSSRRNTEAFF
TGTGCCAGCAGCTCGCGGAGGAACACTGAAGCTTTCTTT
>-|TRBV28|-|TRBJ2-2
CASSSTFSGELFF
TGTGCCAGCAGTTCCACCTTTAGTGGGGAGCTGTTTTTT
>-|TRBV12-1|-|TRBJ2-7
CASTYQTEPYEQYF
TGTGCCAGCACCTATCAAACAGAGCCCTACGAGCAGTACTTC
>TRBD1|TRBV2|-|TRBJ1-1
CASLGQLNTEAFF
TGTGCCAGCTTGGGACAGTTGAACACTGAAGCTTTCTTT
>-|TRBV5-1|-|TRBJ1-3
CASSWGSGNTIYF
TGCGCCAGCAGCTGGGGCTCTGGAAACACCATATATTTT
>TRBD1|TRBV9|-|TRBJ2-5
CASSVAPWTGQGETQYF
TGTGCCAGCAGCGTAGCGCCCTGGACAGGGCAAGGGGAGACCCAGTACTTC
>-|TRBV6-1|-|TRBJ2-7
CASSEALHTGNYEQYF
TGTGCCAGCAGTGAAGCGCTTCACACAGGGAACTACGAGCAGTACTTC
>-|TRBV19|once|TRBJ2-7
CASSIRATRGEQYF
TGTGCCAGTAGTATCCGGGCCACCCGAGGGGAGCAGTACTTC
>TRBD1|TRBV9|once|TRBJ2-7
CASSAGQGSSEQYF
TGTGCCAGCAGCGCGGGACAGGGTTCTAGCGAGCAGTACTTC
>TRBD1|TRBV27|-|TRBJ2-3
CASSLTGALDTQYF
TGTGCCAGCAGTCTGACAGGGGCATTAGATACGCAGTATTTT
>TRBD2|TRBV5-1|once|TRBJ2-7
CASSFLAGGPSEQYF
TGCGCCAGCAGCTTCCTAGCGGGAGGGCCCAGCGAGCAGTACTTC
>TRBD1|TRBV6-1|-|TRBJ2-7
CASETGTGSPYEQYF
TGTGCCAGCGAAACCGGGACAGGGTCCCCCTACGAGCAGTACTTC
>-|TRBV27|-|TRBJ1-1
CASSTPLNTEAFF
TGTGCCAGCAGCACCCCACTGAACACTGAAGCTTTCTTT
>-|TRBV11-2|-|TRBJ1-1
CASSGAARGNTEAFF
TGTGCCAGCAGCGGGGCGGCGAGGGGGAACACTGAAGCTTTCTTT
>-|TRBV25-1|-|TRBJ2-1
CASSDPPGYNEQFF
TGTGCCAGCAGTGATCCCCCGGGGTACAATGAGCAGTTCTTC
>TRBD1|TRBV4-1|-|TRBJ1-4
CASNRILGQDGRNEKLFF
TGCGCCAGCAACCGGATACTGGGACAGGATGGGCGGAATGAAAAACTGTTTTTT
>TRBD2|TRBV6-5|-|TRBJ2-3
CASSFSGRDRADTQYF
TGTGCCAGCAGTTTTAGCGGGAGGGACAGGGCAGATACGCAGTATTTT
>TRBD1|TRBV18|few|TRBJ2-5
CASSPFGQGTRETQYF
TGTGCCAGCTCACCATTCGGACAGGGGACTCGAGAGACCCAGTACTTC
>-|TRBV28|-|TRBJ2-1
CASADNEQFF
TGTGCCAGCGCCGACAATGAGCAGTTCTTC